One T cell receptor beta chain is described in this entry. These data come from a study of blood T cell repertoires in COVID-19. Study details: Samples came from the United States, Italy and Spain, spanning acute and convalescent COVID-19. Sources were T cells, B-cell-depleted T cells, or PBMCs; the material itself was cDNA or gDNA.

The CDR3 sequence is 13 residues long. Germline V CDR1 and CDR2: MNHEY, SVGAGI. The ends lost 6 bases at V and 5 bases at J; junction bases unmatched: 5. Per the authors' pipeline: Reference gene primer amplification yielded estimated nucleated cell counts. Assay used: immunoSEQ multiplex PCR; TCRdb lists only in-frame clones, some missing. V and J calls and clone size are copied from that table; D and trimming were computed from the DNA. The repertoire has 450,000 to 500,000 clones, 70% to 90% of them found once; the top ten carry approximately 2.9%. The rearrangement joins TRBV6-5 to TRBJ1-1; TRBD1 agrees at 8 bases. The sequencing sample was made of peripheral blood. This TCR came from a human donor in a cohort sampled during active COVID-19. The CDR3 reads CASRADRETEAFF. CDR3 nucleotide sequence: TGTGCCAGCAGGGCGGACAGGGAGACTGAAGCTTTCTTT.